A selection of T cell receptor beta chains follows, all from one sample in a study of beta chain features in type 1 diabetes. Libraries were prepared by immunoSEQ multiplex PCR; TCRdb keeps only in-frame clonotypes and omits some of them. The sample has 300,000 to 350,000 clones; around 7.6% are singletons. The source material was central memory CD4+ T cells from blood. Receptors originate from a woman younger than 35 in good health. Each CDR3 is given with its conserved first and last residue. D genes are given only for firm matches. Some rows have no size entry. The others give once, few or many, or a class for an expanded clone.

j_call: TRBJ2-2
clone_size: -
v_call: TRBV7-2
d_call: TRBD2
cdr3_nt: TGTGCCAGCAGCTTGGCTAGCGGGAGGAACACCGGGGAGCTGTTTTTT
cdr3_aa: CASSLASGRNTGELFF

j_call: TRBJ2-1
clone_size: -
v_call: TRBV10-1
d_call: TRBD2
cdr3_nt: TGCGCCAGCAGTGATGGTCGGGAGGGCCGTCTCTACAATGAGCAGTTCTTC
cdr3_aa: CASSDGREGRLYNEQFF

j_call: TRBJ1-1
clone_size: -
v_call: TRBV5-6
d_call: -
cdr3_nt: TGTGCCAGCAGCTGGTATGGGGCGACGGCTGAAGCTTTCTTT
cdr3_aa: CASSWYGATAEAFF

j_call: TRBJ1-1
clone_size: many
v_call: TRBV4-3
d_call: -
cdr3_nt: TGCGCCAGCAGCCAAGGGTTTGCAGACACTGAAGCTTTCTTT
cdr3_aa: CASSQGFADTEAFF

j_call: TRBJ1-1
clone_size: -
v_call: TRBV7-3
d_call: -
cdr3_nt: TGTGCCAGCAGCCCGGGACATCAGAACACTGAAGCTTTCTTT
cdr3_aa: CASSPGHQNTEAFF

j_call: TRBJ2-5
clone_size: -
v_call: TRBV7-8
d_call: -
cdr3_nt: TGTGCCAGCAGCTTAGATGTGGGGGTAGAGACCCAGTACTTC
cdr3_aa: CASSLDVGVETQYF

j_call: TRBJ2-3
clone_size: -
v_call: TRBV5-6
d_call: -
cdr3_nt: TGTGCCAGCAGCCAATCGACTACATACACAGATACGCAGTATTTT
cdr3_aa: CASSQSTTYTDTQYF

j_call: TRBJ1-1
clone_size: -
v_call: TRBV15
d_call: TRBD1
cdr3_nt: TGTGCCACCAGCAGAGATCAGACAGGGGTCGGAGCTTTCTTT
cdr3_aa: CATSRDQTGVGAFF

j_call: TRBJ2-7
clone_size: -
v_call: TRBV7-3
d_call: TRBD2
cdr3_nt: TGTGCCAGCAGCTTATCCGGGACTAGCGGCTACGAGCAGTACTTC
cdr3_aa: CASSLSGTSGYEQYF

j_call: TRBJ2-7
clone_size: -
v_call: TRBV2
d_call: TRBD2
cdr3_nt: TGTGCCAGCAGTCTAGCGGTTGCCTACGAGCAGTACTTC
cdr3_aa: CASSLAVAYEQYF

j_call: TRBJ2-5
clone_size: few
v_call: TRBV5-1
d_call: TRBD1
cdr3_nt: TGCGCCAGCAGCCGGACAGGGAAAGAGACCCAGTACTTC
cdr3_aa: CASSRTGKETQYF

j_call: TRBJ1-5
clone_size: -
v_call: TRBV6-1
d_call: -
cdr3_nt: TGTGCCAGCACTGGAGTGGTGTTTGAACAGCCCCAGCATTTT
cdr3_aa: CASTGVVFEQPQHF

j_call: TRBJ1-4
clone_size: -
v_call: TRBV7-6
d_call: -
cdr3_nt: TGTGCCAGCAGCTTAGACCACCGGAAACTGTTTTTT
cdr3_aa: CASSLDHRKLFF

j_call: TRBJ2-1
clone_size: many
v_call: TRBV13
d_call: -
cdr3_nt: TGTGCCAGCAGCTTAAGGATGGACGGGAGCTCCTACAATGAGCAGTTCTTC
cdr3_aa: CASSLRMDGSSYNEQFF

j_call: TRBJ2-1
clone_size: few
v_call: TRBV15
d_call: -
cdr3_nt: TGTGCCACCAGCAGAGATACCGGGAGTGTCAATGAGCAGTTCTTC
cdr3_aa: CATSRDTGSVNEQFF

j_call: TRBJ2-3
clone_size: -
v_call: TRBV4-3
d_call: -
cdr3_nt: TGCGCCAGCAGCCAAGAACCCCCAAAGCGGCCAACTAGCACAGATACGCAGTATTTT
cdr3_aa: CASSQEPPKRPTSTDTQYF

j_call: TRBJ2-5
clone_size: few
v_call: TRBV7-2
d_call: TRBD2
cdr3_nt: TGTGCCAGCAGCATACAAGCGGGAGTAGCGGAGACCCAGTACTTC
cdr3_aa: CASSIQAGVAETQYF

j_call: TRBJ1-2
clone_size: once
v_call: TRBV10-3
d_call: -
cdr3_nt: TGTGCCATCAGGGGCGACAGTCCCTATGGCTACACCTTC
cdr3_aa: CAIRGDSPYGYTF

j_call: TRBJ1-2
clone_size: few
v_call: TRBV28
d_call: -
cdr3_nt: TGTGCCAGCAGTTTGGGTAACTATGGCTACACCTTC
cdr3_aa: CASSLGNYGYTF

j_call: TRBJ2-1
clone_size: few
v_call: TRBV4-3
d_call: TRBD2
cdr3_nt: TGCGCCAGCAGTCACAAGAAGGCTAGCGGAGGGATCAATGAGCAGTTCTTC
cdr3_aa: CASSHKKASGGINEQFF

j_call: TRBJ2-7
clone_size: -
v_call: TRBV9
d_call: -
cdr3_nt: TGTGCCAGCAGCGACCCCCGACATTGCTACGAGCAGTACTTC
cdr3_aa: CASSDPRHCYEQYF

j_call: TRBJ1-4
clone_size: many
v_call: TRBV6-5
d_call: -
cdr3_nt: TGTGCCAGCAGGAAGGGGGGGGAAAAACTGTTTTTT
cdr3_aa: CASRKGGEKLFF

j_call: TRBJ2-7
clone_size: few
v_call: TRBV7-2
d_call: -
cdr3_nt: TGTGCCAGCGAACTAGGGGGGAAGCCCTACGAGCAGTACTTC
cdr3_aa: CASELGGKPYEQYF

j_call: TRBJ1-1
clone_size: few
v_call: TRBV29-1
d_call: TRBD1
cdr3_nt: TGCAGCGGCTGGGACAGTTGGAACACTGAAGCTTTCTTT
cdr3_aa: CSGWDSWNTEAFF

j_call: TRBJ2-1
clone_size: many
v_call: TRBV2
d_call: -
cdr3_nt: TGTGCCAGCAGTCAACAGGGTACTGAGCAGTTCTTC
cdr3_aa: CASSQQGTEQFF

j_call: TRBJ2-5
clone_size: -
v_call: TRBV6-1
d_call: TRBD1
cdr3_nt: TGTGCCAGCAGAAGGGACAGGGATCGGGAGACCCAGTACTTC
cdr3_aa: CASRRDRDRETQYF

j_call: TRBJ1-2
clone_size: -
v_call: TRBV6-6
d_call: TRBD1
cdr3_nt: TGTGCCAGCGGCCGAGGGGACAGCCCAGCTGGCTACACCTTC
cdr3_aa: CASGRGDSPAGYTF